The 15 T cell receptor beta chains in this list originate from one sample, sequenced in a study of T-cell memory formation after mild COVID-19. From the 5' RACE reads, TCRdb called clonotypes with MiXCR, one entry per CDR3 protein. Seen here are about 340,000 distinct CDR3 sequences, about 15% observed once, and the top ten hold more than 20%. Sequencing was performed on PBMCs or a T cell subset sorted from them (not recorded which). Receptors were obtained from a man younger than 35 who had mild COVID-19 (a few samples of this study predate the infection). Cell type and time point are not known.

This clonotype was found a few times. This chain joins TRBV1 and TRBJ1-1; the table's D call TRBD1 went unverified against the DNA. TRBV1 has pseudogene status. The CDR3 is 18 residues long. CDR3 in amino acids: CTSSQDHRQGNNNTEAFF. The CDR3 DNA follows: TGCACCAGCAGCCAAGATCACCGTCAGGGAAATAACAACACTGAAGCTTTCTTT.

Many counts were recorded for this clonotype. The CDR3 loop is CASSLKGTGTNTDTQYF. The DNA of the CDR3 is TGCGCCAGCAGCTTGAAAGGCACAGGGACCAACACAGATACGCAGTATTTT. The chain employs TRBV5-1 and TRBJ2-3; D possibly corresponds to TRBD1 (6 bases). Germline CDR1 and CDR2: SGHRS and YFSETQ. Trimming removed 1 base at V and 2 bases at J, with 17 bases between. The CDR3 has 17 amino acids.

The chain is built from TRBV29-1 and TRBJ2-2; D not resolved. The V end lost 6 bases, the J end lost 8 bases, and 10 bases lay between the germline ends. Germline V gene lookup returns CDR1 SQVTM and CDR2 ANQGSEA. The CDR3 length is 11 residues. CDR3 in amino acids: CSVWTAGELFF. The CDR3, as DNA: TGCAGCGTGTGGACGGCTGGGGAGCTGTTTTTT.

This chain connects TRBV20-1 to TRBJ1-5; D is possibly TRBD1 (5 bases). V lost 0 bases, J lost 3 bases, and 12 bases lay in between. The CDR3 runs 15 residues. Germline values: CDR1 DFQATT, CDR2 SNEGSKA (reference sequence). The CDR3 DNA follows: TGCAGTGCTAGAGAAGTAGCAGGGTACAATCAGCCCCAGCATTTT. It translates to CSAREVAGYNQPQHF.

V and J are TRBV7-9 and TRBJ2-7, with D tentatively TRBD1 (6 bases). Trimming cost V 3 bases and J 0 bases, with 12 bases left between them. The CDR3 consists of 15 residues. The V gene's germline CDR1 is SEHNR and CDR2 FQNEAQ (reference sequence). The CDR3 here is CASSFRQDSSYEQYF. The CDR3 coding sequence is TGTGCCAGCAGCTTTCGACAGGACAGCTCCTACGAGCAGTACTTC.

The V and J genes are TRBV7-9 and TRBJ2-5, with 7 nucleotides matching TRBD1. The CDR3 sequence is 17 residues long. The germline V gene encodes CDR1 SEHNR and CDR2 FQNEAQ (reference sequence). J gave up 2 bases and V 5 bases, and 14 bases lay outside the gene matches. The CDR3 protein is CASSPTGVFRGQETQYF. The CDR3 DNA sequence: TGTGCCAGCAGCCCGACCGGTGTCTTCAGGGGGCAAGAGACCCAGTACTTC.

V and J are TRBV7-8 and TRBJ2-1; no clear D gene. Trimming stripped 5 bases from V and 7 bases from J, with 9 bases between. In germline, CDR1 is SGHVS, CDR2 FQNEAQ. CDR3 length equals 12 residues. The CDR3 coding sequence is TGTGCCAGCAGCGCCCGGTGGAATGAGCAGTTCTTC. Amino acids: CASSARWNEQFF. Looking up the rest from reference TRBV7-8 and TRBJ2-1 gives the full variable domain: GAGVSQSPRYKVAKRGQDVALRCDPISGHVSLFWYQQALGQGPEFLTYFQNEAQLDKSGLPSDRFFAERPEGSVSTLKIQRTQQEDSAVYLCASSARWNEQFFGPGTRLTVL.

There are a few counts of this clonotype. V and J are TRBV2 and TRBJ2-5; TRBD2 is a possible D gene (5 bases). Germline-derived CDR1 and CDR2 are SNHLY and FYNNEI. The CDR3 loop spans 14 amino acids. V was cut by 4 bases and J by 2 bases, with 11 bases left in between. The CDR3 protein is CASSAIRGQETQYF. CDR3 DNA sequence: TGTGCCAGCAGTGCTATACGGGGACAAGAGACCCAGTACTTC.

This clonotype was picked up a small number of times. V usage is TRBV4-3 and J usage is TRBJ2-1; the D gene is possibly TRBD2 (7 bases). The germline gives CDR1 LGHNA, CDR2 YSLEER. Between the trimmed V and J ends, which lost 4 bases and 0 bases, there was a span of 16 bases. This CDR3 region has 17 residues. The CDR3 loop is CASSPIGGGSSYNEQFF. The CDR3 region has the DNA TGCGCCAGCAGCCCTATAGGGGGGGGAAGCTCCTACAATGAGCAGTTCTTC.

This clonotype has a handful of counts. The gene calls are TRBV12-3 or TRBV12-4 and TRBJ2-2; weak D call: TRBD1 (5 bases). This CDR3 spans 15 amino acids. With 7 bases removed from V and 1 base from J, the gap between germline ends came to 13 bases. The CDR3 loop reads CASTQRGGNTGELFF. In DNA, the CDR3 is TGTGCCAGCACCCAAAGGGGTGGGAACACCGGGGAGCTGTTTTTT.

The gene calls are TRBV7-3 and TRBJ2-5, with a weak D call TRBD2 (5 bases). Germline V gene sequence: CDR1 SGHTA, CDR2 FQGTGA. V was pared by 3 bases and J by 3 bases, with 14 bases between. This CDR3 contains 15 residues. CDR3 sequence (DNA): TGTGCCAGCAGCTTCGCGGGTTTAGAAAAAGAGACCCAGTACTTC. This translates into CASSFAGLEKETQYF.

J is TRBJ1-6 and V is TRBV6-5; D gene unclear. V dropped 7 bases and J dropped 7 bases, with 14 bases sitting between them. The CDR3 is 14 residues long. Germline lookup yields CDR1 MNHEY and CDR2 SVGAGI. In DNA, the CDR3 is TGTGCCAGCACCTCGGAGAGGCGAAATTCACCCCTCCACTTT. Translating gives CASTSERRNSPLHF.

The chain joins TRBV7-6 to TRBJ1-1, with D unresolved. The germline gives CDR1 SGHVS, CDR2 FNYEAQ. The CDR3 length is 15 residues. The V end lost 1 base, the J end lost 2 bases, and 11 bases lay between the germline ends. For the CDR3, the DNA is TGTGCCAGCAGCTTAGGGGCCAGCCAAAACACTGAAGCTTTCTTT. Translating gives CASSLGASQNTEAFF.

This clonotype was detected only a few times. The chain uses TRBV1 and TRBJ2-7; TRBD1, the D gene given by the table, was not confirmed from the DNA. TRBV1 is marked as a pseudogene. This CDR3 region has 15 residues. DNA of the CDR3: TGCACCAGCAGCCAAGGGCAGGGGAAGAGCTACGAGCAGTACTTC. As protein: CTSSQGQGKSYEQYF.

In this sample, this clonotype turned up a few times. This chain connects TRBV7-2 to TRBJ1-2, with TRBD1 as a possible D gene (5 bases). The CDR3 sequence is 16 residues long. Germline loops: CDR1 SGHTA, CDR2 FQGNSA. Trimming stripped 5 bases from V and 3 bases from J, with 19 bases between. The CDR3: CASSPLAIGTDYGYTF. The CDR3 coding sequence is TGTGCCAGCAGCCCCTTAGCAATCGGGACGGACTATGGCTACACCTTC. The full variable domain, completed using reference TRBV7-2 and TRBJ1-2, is GAGVSQSPSNKVTEKGKDVELRCDPISGHTALYWYRQSLGQGLEFLIYFQGNSAPDKSGLPSDRFSAERTGGSVSTLTIQRTQQEDSAVYLCASSPLAIGTDYGYTFGSGTRLTVV.